This T cell receptor beta chain came from a study of blood T cell repertoires in COVID-19. Turning to the study itself: Spain, Italy and the United States supplied samples that represented acute and convalescent COVID-19. Sources were T cells, B-cell-depleted T cells, or PBMCs; the material itself was cDNA or gDNA.

The authors' processing: Reference gene primer amplification gave nucleated cell count estimates. The protocol was immunoSEQ multiplex PCR, while the TCRdb copy is restricted to in-frame clones and leaves out a portion. The V and J calls and the clone size are those of that table, but D and trimming were determined from the DNA. The sample carries roughly 200,000 clones, around 80% recorded once. The CDR3 extends over 15 amino acids. Germline loops: CDR1 SEHNR, CDR2 FQNEAQ (reference sequence). Trimming removed 5 bases at V and 5 bases at J, with 16 bases between. This clonotype was obtained from a human donor in a cohort sampled during active COVID-19. The chain uses TRBV7-9 and TRBJ2-1; perhaps TRBD2 as D (5 bases). The sequencing input was peripheral blood. This CDR3 reads CASSQVVQRNNEQFF. The CDR3 coding sequence is TGTGCCAGCAGCCAGGTGGTTCAGCGGAACAATGAGCAGTTCTTC.